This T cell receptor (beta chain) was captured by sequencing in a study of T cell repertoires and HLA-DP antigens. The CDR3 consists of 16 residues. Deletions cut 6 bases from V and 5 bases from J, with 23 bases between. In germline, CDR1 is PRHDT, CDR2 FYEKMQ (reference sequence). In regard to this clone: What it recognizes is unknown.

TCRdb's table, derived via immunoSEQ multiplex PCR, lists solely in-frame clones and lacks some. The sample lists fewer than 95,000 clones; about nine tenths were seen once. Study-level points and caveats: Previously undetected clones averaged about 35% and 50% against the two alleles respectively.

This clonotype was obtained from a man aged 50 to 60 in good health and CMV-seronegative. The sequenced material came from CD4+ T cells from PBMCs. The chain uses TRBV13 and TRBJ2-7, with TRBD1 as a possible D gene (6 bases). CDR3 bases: TGTGCCAGCAGTTTCGAGGCTGGGCAGGGGTGGCACGAGCAGTACTTC. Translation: CASSFEAGQGWHEQYF.